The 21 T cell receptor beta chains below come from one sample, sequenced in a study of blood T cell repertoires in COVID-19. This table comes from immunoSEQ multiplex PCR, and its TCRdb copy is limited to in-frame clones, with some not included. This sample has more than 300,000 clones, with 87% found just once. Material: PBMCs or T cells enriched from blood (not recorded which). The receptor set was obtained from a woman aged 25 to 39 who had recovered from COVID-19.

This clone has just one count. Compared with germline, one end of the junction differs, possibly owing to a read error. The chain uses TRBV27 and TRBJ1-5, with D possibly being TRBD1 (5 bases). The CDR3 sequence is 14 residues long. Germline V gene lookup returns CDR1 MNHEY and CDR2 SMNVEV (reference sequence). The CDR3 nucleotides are TGTGCCAGCAGTATATCCAGGGCGGGAAAGCCCCAGCATTTT. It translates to CASSISRAGKPQHF.

In DNA form, the CDR3 reads TGTGCCAGCAGCTACCGGGACAGTAATGAAAAACTGTTTTTT. Translated: CASSYRDSNEKLFF. This chain joins TRBV5-4 and TRBJ1-4; TRBD1 aligns across 7 bases. The germline V gene has CDR1 SGHNT and CDR2 YYREEE (reference sequence). The CDR3 runs 14 residues. V trimming: 3 bases; J trimming: 4 bases; junction bases outside the gene matches: 3.

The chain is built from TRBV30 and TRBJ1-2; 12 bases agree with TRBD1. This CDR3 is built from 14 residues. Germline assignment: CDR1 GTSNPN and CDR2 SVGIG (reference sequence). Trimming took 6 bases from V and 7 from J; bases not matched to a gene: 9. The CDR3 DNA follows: TGTGCCTGTAATGTAGGGACAGGGGGCTCTGGCTACACCTTC. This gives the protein CACNVGTGGSGYTF. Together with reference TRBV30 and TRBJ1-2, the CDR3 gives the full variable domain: SQTIHQWPATLVQPVGSPLSLECTVEGTSNPNLYWYRQAAGRGLQLLFYSVGIGQISSEVPQNLSASRPQDRQFILSSKKLLLSDSGFYLCACNVGTGGSGYTFGSGTRLTVV.

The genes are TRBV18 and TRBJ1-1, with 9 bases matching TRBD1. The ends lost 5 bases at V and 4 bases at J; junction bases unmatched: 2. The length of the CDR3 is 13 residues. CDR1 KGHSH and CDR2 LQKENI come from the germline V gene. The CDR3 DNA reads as TGTGCCAGCTCAGGACAGGGGACCACTGAAGCTTTCTTT. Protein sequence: CASSGQGTTEAFF.

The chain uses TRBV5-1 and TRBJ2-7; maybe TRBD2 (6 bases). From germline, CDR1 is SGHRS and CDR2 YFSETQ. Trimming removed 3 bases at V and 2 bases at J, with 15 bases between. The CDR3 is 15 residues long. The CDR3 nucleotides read TGCGCCAGCAGCTCCCTCGGGGGTTCACCCTACGAGCAGTACTTC. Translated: CASSSLGGSPYEQYF.

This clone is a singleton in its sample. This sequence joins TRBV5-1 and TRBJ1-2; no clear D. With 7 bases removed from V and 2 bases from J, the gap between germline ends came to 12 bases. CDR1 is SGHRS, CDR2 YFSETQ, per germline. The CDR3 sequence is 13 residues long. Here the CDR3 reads CASGSGGNYGYTF. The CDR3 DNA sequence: TGCGCCAGCGGCTCGGGAGGAAACTATGGCTACACCTTC.

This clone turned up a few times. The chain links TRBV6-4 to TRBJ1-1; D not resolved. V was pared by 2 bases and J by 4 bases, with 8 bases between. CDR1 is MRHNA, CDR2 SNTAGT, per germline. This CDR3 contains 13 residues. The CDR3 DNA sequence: TGTGCCAGCAGTGACAGGGAGGGCACTGAAGCTTTCTTT. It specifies CASSDREGTEAFF.

CDR3 nucleotides: TGTGCCAGCAGCAGGGGCCCAGGGGAAGTCGGGGCTTTCTTT. It is translated as CASSRGPGEVGAFF. J is TRBJ1-1 and V is TRBV7-9; TRBD1 might be the D (6 bases). The V end lost 5 bases, the J end lost 11 bases, and 21 bases lay between the germline ends. The CDR3 contains 14 residues. Germline-derived CDR1 and CDR2 are SEHNR and FQNEAQ (reference sequence). Variable domain in full (rest from reference TRBV7-9 and TRBJ1-1): DTGVSQNPRHKITKRGQNVTFRCDPISEHNRLYWYRQTLGQGPEFLTYFQNEAQLEKSRLLSDRFSAERPKGSFSTLEIQRTEQGDSAMYLCASSRGPGEVGAFFGQGTRLTVV.

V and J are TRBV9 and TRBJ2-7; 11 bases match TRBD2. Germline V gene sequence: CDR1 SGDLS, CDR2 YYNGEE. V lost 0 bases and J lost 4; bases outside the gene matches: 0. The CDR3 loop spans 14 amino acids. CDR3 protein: CASSVGLAGYEQYF. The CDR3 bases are TGTGCCAGCAGCGTAGGACTAGCGGGGTACGAGCAGTACTTC.

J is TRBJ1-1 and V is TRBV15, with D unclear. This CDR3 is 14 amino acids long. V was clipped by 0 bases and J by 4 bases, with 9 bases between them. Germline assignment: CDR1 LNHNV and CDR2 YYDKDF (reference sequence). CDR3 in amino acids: CATSREVVITEAFF. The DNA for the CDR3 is TGTGCCACCAGCAGAGAGGTAGTGATCACTGAAGCTTTCTTT.

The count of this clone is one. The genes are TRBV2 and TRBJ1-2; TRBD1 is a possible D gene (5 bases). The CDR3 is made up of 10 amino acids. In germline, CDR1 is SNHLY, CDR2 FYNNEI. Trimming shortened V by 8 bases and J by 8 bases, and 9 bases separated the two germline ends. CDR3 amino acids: CASAGNGYTF. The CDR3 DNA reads TGTGCCAGCGCAGGGAACGGCTACACCTTC.

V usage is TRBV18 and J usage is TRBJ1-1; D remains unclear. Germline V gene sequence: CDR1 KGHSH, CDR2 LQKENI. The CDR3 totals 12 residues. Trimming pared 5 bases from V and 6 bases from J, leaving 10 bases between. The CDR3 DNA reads TGTGCCAGCTCAGAGGGTATCGCTGAAGCTTTCTTT. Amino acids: CASSEGIAEAFF.

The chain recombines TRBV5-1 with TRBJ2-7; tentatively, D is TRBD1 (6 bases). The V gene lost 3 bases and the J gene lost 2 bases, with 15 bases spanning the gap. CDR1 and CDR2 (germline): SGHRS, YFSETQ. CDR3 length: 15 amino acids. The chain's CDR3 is CASSSGQLGPYEQYF. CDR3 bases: TGCGCCAGCAGCTCCGGACAGCTGGGGCCCTACGAGCAGTACTTC.

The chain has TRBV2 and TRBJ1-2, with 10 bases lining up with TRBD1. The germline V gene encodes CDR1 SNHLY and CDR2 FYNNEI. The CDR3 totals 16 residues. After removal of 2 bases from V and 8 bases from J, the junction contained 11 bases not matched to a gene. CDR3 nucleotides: TGTGCCAGCAGTGAAAGGACAGGGGGTAGCGATGGAGGCTACACCTTC. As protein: CASSERTGGSDGGYTF.

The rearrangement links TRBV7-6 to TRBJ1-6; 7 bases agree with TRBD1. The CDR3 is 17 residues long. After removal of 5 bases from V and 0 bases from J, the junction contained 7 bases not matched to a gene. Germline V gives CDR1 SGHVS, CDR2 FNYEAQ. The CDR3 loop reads CASSPQGLSSYNSPLHF. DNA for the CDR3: TGTGCCAGCAGCCCACAGGGGCTGAGCTCCTATAATTCACCCCTCCACTTT. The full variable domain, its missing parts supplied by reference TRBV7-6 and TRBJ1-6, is GAGVSQSPRYKVTKRGQDVALRCDPISGHVSLYWYRQALGQGPEFLTYFNYEAQQDKSGLPNDRFSAERPEGSISTLTIQRTEQRDSAMYRCASSPQGLSSYNSPLHFGNGTRLTVT.

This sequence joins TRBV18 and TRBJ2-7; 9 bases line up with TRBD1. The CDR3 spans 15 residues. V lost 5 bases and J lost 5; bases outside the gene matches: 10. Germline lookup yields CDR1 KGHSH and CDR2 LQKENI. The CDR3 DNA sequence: TGTGCCAGCTCAAAGACGGGACAGGGATTTGACGAGCAGTACTTC. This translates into CASSKTGQGFDEQYF.

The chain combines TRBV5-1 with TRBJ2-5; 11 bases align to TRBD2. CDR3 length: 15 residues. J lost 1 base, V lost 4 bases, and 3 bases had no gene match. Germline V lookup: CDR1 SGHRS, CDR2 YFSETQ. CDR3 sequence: CASSILAGGQETQYF. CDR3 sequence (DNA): TGCGCCAGCAGCATCCTAGCGGGGGGCCAAGAGACCCAGTACTTC.

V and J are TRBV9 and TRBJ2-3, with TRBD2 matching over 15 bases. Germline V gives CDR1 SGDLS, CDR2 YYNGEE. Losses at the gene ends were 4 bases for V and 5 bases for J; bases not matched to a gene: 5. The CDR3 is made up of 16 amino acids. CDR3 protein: CASSTGLAGGRDTQYF. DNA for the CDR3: TGTGCCAGCAGCACTGGACTAGCGGGGGGGCGAGATACGCAGTATTTT.

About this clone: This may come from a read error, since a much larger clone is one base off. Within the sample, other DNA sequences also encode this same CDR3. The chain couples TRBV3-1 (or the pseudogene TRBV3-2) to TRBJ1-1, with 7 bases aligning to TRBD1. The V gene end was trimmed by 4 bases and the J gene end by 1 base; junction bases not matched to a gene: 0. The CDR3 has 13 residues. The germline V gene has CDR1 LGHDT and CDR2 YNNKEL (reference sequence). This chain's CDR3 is CASSRTGNTEAFF. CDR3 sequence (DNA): TGTGCCAGCAGCCGGACAGGGAACACTGAAGCTTTCTTT.

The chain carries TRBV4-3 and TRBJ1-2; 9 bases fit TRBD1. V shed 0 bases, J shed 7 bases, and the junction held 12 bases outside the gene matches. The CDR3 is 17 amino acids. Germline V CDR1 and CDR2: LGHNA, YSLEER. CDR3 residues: CASSQELAHRGRRGYTF. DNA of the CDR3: TGCGCCAGCAGCCAAGAACTAGCCCACAGGGGGCGGCGTGGCTACACCTTC.

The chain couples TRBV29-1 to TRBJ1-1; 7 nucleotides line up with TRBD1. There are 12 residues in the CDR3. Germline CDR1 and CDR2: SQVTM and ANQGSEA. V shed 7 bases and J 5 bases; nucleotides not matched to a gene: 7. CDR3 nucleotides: TGCAGCGCAGGGGACAGTCTGACTGAAGCTTTCTTT. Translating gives CSAGDSLTEAFF.